Below, 9 T cell receptor beta chains from the same sample are listed, as sequenced in a study of blood T cell repertoires in COVID-19. Sequencing was performed with immunoSEQ multiplex PCR; in TCRdb, only in-frame clones are kept and a portion is missing. Here the sample spans 250,000 or so clones, about 90% being singletons. The material sequenced was PBMCs or T cells enriched from blood (not recorded which). These receptors originate from a woman in her thirties or forties who had been exposed to COVID-19.

As to this clone: One junction end disagrees with the germline gene, perhaps due to a read error. The chain combines TRBV28 with TRBJ1-5; TRBD1 agrees at 12 bases. Per germline, CDR1 MDHEN and CDR2 SYDVKM. This CDR3 comprises 15 residues. In DNA form, the CDR3 reads TGTGCCAGCAGTTCTTCCGGGACAGGGGGCGCGGCCCAAGTTTTT. Its protein is CASSSSGTGGAAQVF. The whole variable domain, filled in from reference TRBV28 and TRBJ1-5, reads DVKVTQSSRYLVKRTGEKVFLECVQDMDHENMFWYRQDPGLGLRLIYFSYDVKMKEKGDIPEGYSVSREKKERFSLILESASTNQTSMYLCASSSSGTGGAAQVFGDGTRLSIL.

The J gene is TRBJ1-1, the V gene TRBV6-1, with no clear D. CDR1 is MNHNS, CDR2 SASEGT, per germline. The length of the CDR3 is 15 residues. V was shortened by 2 bases and J by 0 bases, with 10 bases between the two germline ends. The CDR3 here is CASSELAFMNTEAFF. The CDR3 nucleotides are TGTGCCAGCAGTGAATTGGCCTTCATGAACACTGAAGCTTTCTTT.

The chain employs TRBV6-5 and TRBJ2-1; 11 nucleotides align to TRBD2. Germline CDR1 reads MNHEY; CDR2 reads SVGAGI. Trimming cost V 1 base and J 2 bases; bases outside gene matches: 1. The CDR3 totals 16 residues. In DNA, the CDR3 is TGTGCCAGCAGTTACTATAGCGGGAGGGCCTACAATGAGCAGTTCTTC. Its translation is CASSYYSGRAYNEQFF.

The CDR3 here is CASSVGNYVNSPLHF. The CDR3 DNA follows: TGTGCCAGCAGCGTGGGCAATTATGTGAATTCACCCCTCCACTTT. The chain joins TRBV9 to TRBJ1-6, with D hard to call. The CDR3 consists of 15 residues. V was trimmed by 2 bases and J by 7 bases, leaving 13 bases between them. Germline CDR1 reads SGDLS; CDR2 reads YYNGEE.

V and J are TRBV19 and TRBJ1-2; D is unclear. CDR1 is LNHDA and CDR2 is SQIVND in the germline V gene (reference sequence). Deletions cut 7 bases from V and 5 bases from J, with 11 bases between. The CDR3 loop spans 12 amino acids. CDR3 nucleotide sequence: TGTGCCAGTACTCTCGGGGATTATGGCTACACCTTC. As protein: CASTLGDYGYTF.

The V call is TRBV19, the J call TRBJ1-3; D perhaps matches TRBD1 (5 bases). Germline V lookup: CDR1 LNHDA, CDR2 SQIVND (reference sequence). The CDR3 totals 17 residues. The V and J ends lost 4 bases and 0 bases respectively, with 16 bases between them. This CDR3 is CASSRAGPRDSGNTIYF. The CDR3 region has the DNA TGTGCCAGTAGTAGAGCGGGACCCAGGGACTCTGGAAACACCATATATTTT.

This chain joins TRBV6-2 or TRBV6-3 and TRBJ2-7, with 10 nucleotides matching TRBD2. J lost 3 bases, V lost 0 bases, and 5 bases had no gene match. Per germline, CDR1 MNHEY and CDR2 SVGEGT. The length of the CDR3 is 16 residues. The chain's CDR3 is CASSYSRSGRGYEQYV. CDR3 nucleotides: TGTGCCAGCAGTTACTCGAGGAGCGGGAGGGGCTACGAGCAGTACGTC.

The chain recombines TRBV24-1 with TRBJ2-1; TRBD1 might be the D (6 bases). The germline V gene encodes CDR1 KGHDR and CDR2 SFDVKD. The V and J ends lost 2 bases and 4 bases respectively, with 11 bases between them. The CDR3 contains 15 residues. The CDR3 here is CATSDWVQGYNEQFF. The CDR3 nucleotides are TGTGCCACCAGTGATTGGGTACAGGGTTACAATGAGCAGTTCTTC.

This clone was detected once. The sample carries other DNA sequences with the same CDR3. The V gene is TRBV18, the J gene TRBJ2-1; no reliable D call. CDR3 length equals 14 residues. Germline CDR1 and CDR2: KGHSH and LQKENI. V dropped 1 base and J dropped 0 bases, with 4 bases sitting between them. The CDR3 region is CASSPRSSYNEQFF. The CDR3 nucleotides read TGTGCCAGCTCACCACGGAGCTCCTACAATGAGCAGTTCTTC. Based on the CDR3 plus reference TRBV18 and TRBJ2-1, the full variable domain is NAGVMQNPRHLVRRRGQEARLRCSPMKGHSHVYWYRQLPEEGLKFMVYLQKENIIDESGMPKERFSAEFPKEGPSILRIQQVVRGDSAAYFCASSPRSSYNEQFFGPGTRLTVL.